The 23 T cell receptor beta chains given below trace back to one sample, sequenced in a study of CXCR3-negative and CXCR3-positive naive CD8 T cells. UMI-labeled TRB cDNA libraries were prepared by 5' RACE. TCRdb re-analyzed the 5' RACE reads; it lists each CDR3 protein once, without DNA. This listing includes about 41,000 distinct CDR3 sequences. The sequenced sample consisted of naive CXCR3- CD8+ T cells from blood. The subset is: CD45RO-CCR7+CD27+CD95- naive CD8+ T cells lacking CXCR3 (TNR3-). The receptors here all came from a human donor in good health. Some clones in this sample may be carry-over from other donors' samples.

CDR3 sequence reads: CASSQDSQQGAYEQYF. V is TRBV4-1 and J is TRBJ2-7; without DNA, the TCRdb call of TRBD1 cannot be checked. There are 16 residues in the CDR3. Germline CDR1 is MGHRA and CDR2 is YSYEKL.

J is TRBJ2-7 and V is TRBV29-1. The CDR3 loop spans 13 amino acids. Germline V CDR1 and CDR2: SQVTM, ANQGSEA. The CDR3 here is CSVLDLITYEQYF.

This CDR3 is CASSSQGGREYEQYF. This chain links TRBV12-3 or TRBV12-4 with TRBJ2-7; TCRdb names TRBD1, which stays unverified in the absence of DNA. CDR3 size: 15 residues.

This chain joins TRBV29-1 and TRBJ2-1; the TRBD1 assignment by TCRdb is unverifiable without DNA. This CDR3 spans 14 amino acids. From germline, CDR1 is SQVTM and CDR2 ANQGSEA. CDR3 amino acids: CSALGGGGDNEQFF.

The chain is built from TRBV12-3 or TRBV12-4 and TRBJ2-7. This CDR3 has 12 amino acids. The CDR3 is CASGWVSGEQYF.

V usage is TRBV15 and J usage is TRBJ2-3; TCRdb selects TRBD2, and the lack of DNA leaves this call unchecked. The germline V gene encodes CDR1 LNHNV and CDR2 YYDKDF (reference sequence). The CDR3 has 17 amino acids. The CDR3 loop is CATSSASSGGAAGTQYF.

The chain has TRBV25-1 and TRBJ1-1. CDR1 is MGHDK and CDR2 is SYGVNS in the germline V gene. This CDR3 has 15 amino acids. The CDR3 region is CASSESGGTATEAFF.

V gene TRBV29-1 combines with J gene TRBJ2-5; absent DNA, TCRdb's TRBD2 call cannot be checked. Germline values: CDR1 SQVTM, CDR2 ANQGSEA. The CDR3 is 14 residues long. The CDR3 reads CSVAGTSGRETQYF. The whole variable domain, filled in from reference TRBV29-1 and TRBJ2-5, reads SAVISQKPSRDICQRGTSLTIQCQVDSQVTMMFWYRQQPGQSLTLIATANQGSEATYESGFVIDKFPISRPNLTFSTLTVSNMSPEDSSIYLCSVAGTSGRETQYFGPGTRLLVL.

The chain has TRBV12-3 or TRBV12-4 and TRBJ2-7; TCRdb's assignment of TRBD2 cannot be checked, as there is no DNA. The CDR3 covers 17 residues. CDR3 in amino acids: CASTLMGPSGRWNEQYF.

Judged by frequency, this clonotype is medium-sized. The chain is built from TRBV29-1 and TRBJ2-1; TCRdb returns TRBD1, unconfirmable since there is no DNA. Germline V gene data show CDR1 as SQVTM and CDR2 as ANQGSEA. The length of the CDR3 is 14 residues. CDR3 sequence reads: CSVEAGTEYNEQFF.

The chain links TRBV25-1 to TRBJ1-2; TCRdb proposes TRBD1, but this gene call is untestable without DNA. Germline V gives CDR1 MGHDK, CDR2 SYGVNS. The CDR3 totals 16 residues. The CDR3 loop is CASSEFTAPVWDGYTF.

The rearrangement links TRBV10-3 to TRBJ2-7; the TRBD1 assignment by TCRdb is unverifiable without DNA. The germline CDR1 and CDR2 sequences are ENHRY and SYGVKD. The CDR3 totals 14 residues. The CDR3 sequence is CAISEMAGAYEQYF.

The gene calls are TRBV27 and TRBJ2-7. This CDR3 spans 12 amino acids. The V gene's germline CDR1 is MNHEY and CDR2 SMNVEV (reference sequence). CDR3 sequence reads: CASSFPDNEQYF.

This sequence joins TRBV11-3 and TRBJ2-1; TCRdb indicates TRBD1, and absent DNA this call remains unverified. This CDR3 is built from 13 residues. CDR1 is SGHNT and CDR2 is YENEEA in the germline V gene. The CDR3 reads CASSNRQVDEQFF.

The chain couples TRBV7-3 to TRBJ1-6; absent DNA, TCRdb's TRBD1 call cannot be checked. The CDR3 consists of 15 residues. The V gene's germline CDR1 is SGHTA and CDR2 FQGTGA. The CDR3 loop is CASSPMGQGASPLHF. The whole variable domain, filled in from reference TRBV7-3 and TRBJ1-6, reads GAGVSQTPSNKVTEKGKYVELRCDPISGHTALYWYRQSLGQGPEFLIYFQGTGAADDSGLPNDRFFAVRPEGSVSTLKIQRTERGDSAVYLCASSPMGQGASPLHFGNGTRLTVT.

V usage is TRBV20-1 and J usage is TRBJ2-7; TCRdb outputs TRBD1, but without DNA this stays unchecked. CDR1 and CDR2 from the germline V gene are DFQATT and SNEGSKA (reference sequence). The CDR3 has 11 residues. The CDR3 loop reads CSAPTGREQYF.

The CDR3 sequence: CSVSRGAEQYF. The chain joins TRBV20-1 to TRBJ2-7; TCRdb's D call, TRBD1, is unchecked because there is no DNA. Germline V lookup: CDR1 DFQATT, CDR2 SNEGSKA (reference sequence). The CDR3 has 11 amino acids.

The CDR3 reads CASDEDRDGETQYF. The rearrangement links TRBV28 to TRBJ2-5; TCRdb names TRBD1, which stays unverified in the absence of DNA. This CDR3 spans 14 amino acids. Germline V gives CDR1 MDHEN, CDR2 SYDVKM.

The chain carries TRBV29-1 and TRBJ1-1; without DNA, the TCRdb call of TRBD1 cannot be checked. This CDR3 has 11 residues. Germline V gene sequence: CDR1 SQVTM, CDR2 ANQGSEA. CDR3 sequence reads: CSVRESTEAFF.

The V gene is TRBV29-1, the J gene TRBJ2-1. The CDR3 is 11 residues long. Germline V gene lookup returns CDR1 SQVTM and CDR2 ANQGSEA. The chain's CDR3 is CSVEEPNEQFF.

This chain links TRBV29-1 with TRBJ2-1. Germline values: CDR1 SQVTM, CDR2 ANQGSEA. The length of the CDR3 is 13 residues. CDR3 amino acids: CSVDSTAHNEQFF.

V and J are TRBV29-1 and TRBJ2-1; no DNA is available, so the TRBD2 call from TCRdb remains unchecked. CDR3 size: 15 residues. Germline V lookup: CDR1 SQVTM, CDR2 ANQGSEA. CDR3 region: CSVLAGELAYNEQFF.

The rearrangement links TRBV6-6 to TRBJ2-7. Germline CDR1 and CDR2: MNHNY and SVGAGI (reference sequence). The CDR3 has 15 residues. The CDR3 sequence is CASSYLADSSYEQYF.